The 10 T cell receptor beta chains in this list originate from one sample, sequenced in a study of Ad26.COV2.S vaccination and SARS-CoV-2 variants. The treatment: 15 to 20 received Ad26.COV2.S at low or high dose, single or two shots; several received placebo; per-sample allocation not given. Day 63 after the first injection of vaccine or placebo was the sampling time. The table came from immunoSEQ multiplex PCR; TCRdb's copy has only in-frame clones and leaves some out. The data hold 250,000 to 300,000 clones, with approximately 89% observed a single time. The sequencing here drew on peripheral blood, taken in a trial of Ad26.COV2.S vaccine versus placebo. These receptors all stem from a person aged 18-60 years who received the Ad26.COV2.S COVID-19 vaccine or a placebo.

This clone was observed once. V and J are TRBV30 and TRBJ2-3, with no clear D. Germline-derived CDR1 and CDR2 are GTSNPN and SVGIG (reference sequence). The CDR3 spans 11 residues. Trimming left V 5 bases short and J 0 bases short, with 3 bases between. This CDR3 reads CAWGSTDTQYF. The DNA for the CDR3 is TGTGCCTGGGGCAGCACAGATACGCAGTATTTT.

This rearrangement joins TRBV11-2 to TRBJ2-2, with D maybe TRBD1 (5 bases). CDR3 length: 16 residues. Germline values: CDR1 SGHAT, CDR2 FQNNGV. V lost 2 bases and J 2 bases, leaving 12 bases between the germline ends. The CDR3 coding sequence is TGTGCCAGCAGCTTAAACCTCGGACACAACACCGGGGAGCTGTTTTTT. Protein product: CASSLNLGHNTGELFF.

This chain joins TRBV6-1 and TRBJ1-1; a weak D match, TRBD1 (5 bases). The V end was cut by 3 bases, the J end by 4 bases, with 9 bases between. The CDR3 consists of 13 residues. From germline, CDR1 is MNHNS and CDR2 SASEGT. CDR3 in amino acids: CASSDTDSTEAFF. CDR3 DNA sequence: TGTGCCAGCAGTGATACTGACAGCACTGAAGCTTTCTTT.

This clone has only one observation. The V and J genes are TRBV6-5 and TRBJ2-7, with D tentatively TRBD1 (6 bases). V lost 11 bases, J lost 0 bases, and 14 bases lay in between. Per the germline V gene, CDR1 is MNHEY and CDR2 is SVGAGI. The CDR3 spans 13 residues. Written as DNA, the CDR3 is TGTGCCTGCAACAGGGAGAGCTCCTACGAGCAGTACTTC. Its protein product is CACNRESSYEQYF.

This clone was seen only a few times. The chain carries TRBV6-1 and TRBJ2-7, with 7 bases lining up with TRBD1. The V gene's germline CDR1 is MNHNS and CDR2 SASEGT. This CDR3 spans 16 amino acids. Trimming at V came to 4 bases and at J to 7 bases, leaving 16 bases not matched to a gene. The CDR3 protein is CASSAKAQPGQFEQYF. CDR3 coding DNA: TGTGCCAGCAGTGCCAAGGCCCAACCGGGACAGTTTGAGCAGTACTTC.

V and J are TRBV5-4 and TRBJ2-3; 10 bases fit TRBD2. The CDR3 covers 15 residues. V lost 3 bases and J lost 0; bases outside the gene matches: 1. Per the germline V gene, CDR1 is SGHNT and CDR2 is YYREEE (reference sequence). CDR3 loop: CASSWTSGSTDTQYF. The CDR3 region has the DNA TGTGCCAGCAGCTGGACTAGCGGCAGCACAGATACGCAGTATTTT.

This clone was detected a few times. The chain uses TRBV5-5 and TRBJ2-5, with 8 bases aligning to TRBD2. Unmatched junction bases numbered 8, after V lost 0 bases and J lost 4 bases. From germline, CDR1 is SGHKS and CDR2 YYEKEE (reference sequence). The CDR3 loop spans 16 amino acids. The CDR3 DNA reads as TGTGCCAGCAGCTTGGTTGCGGGAGGCACCTCAGAGACCCAGTACTTC. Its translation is CASSLVAGGTSETQYF.

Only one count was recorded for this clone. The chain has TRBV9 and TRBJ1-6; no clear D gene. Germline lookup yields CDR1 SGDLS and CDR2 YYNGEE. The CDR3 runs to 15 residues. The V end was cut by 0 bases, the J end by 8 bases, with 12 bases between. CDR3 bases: TGTGCCAGCAGCGTAGGGCAGCGCTCTGATTCACCCCTCCACTTT. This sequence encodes CASSVGQRSDSPLHF.

The CDR3 DNA is TGTGCCAGCAGGGACAAAACCTACGAGCAGTACTTC. Protein product: CASRDKTYEQYF. The chain joins TRBV6-5 to TRBJ2-7, with D possibly being TRBD1 (5 bases). CDR1 and CDR2 from the germline V gene are MNHEY and SVGAGI. The CDR3 has 12 residues. Trimming left V 6 bases short and J 2 bases short, with 8 bases between.

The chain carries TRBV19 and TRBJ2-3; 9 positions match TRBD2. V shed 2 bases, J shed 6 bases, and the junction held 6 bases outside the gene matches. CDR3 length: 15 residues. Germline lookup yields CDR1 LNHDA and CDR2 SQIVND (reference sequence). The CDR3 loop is CASSILAGGLDTQYF. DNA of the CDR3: TGTGCCAGTAGTATACTGGCGGGGGGGCTGGATACGCAGTATTTT.